This TCR beta chain was found in a study of regulatory T cells in long-lasting Graves disease. Study outcomes and limitations: The persistent group shared 2,741 public clonotypes, more than the approximately 930 shared by new patients. Persistent Graves' patients had lower TCR diversity than newly diagnosed ones.

A few counts support this clonotype. The antigen remains undetermined. Per germline, CDR1 LGHDT and CDR2 YNNKEL (reference sequence). The V end was cut by 1 base, the J end by 7 bases, with 8 bases between. The CDR3 runs to 12 residues. The authors built TCR beta libraries using iRepertoire HTBI primers and Arm-PCR of CDR3 regions. TCRdb redid the calling of the multiplex PCR reads with MiXCR, one entry per CDR3 protein. The sample holds roughly 400,000 distinct CDR3 sequences, 20% to 25% seen once. Specified time point: persistent/refractory GD, antithyroid drugs over 5 years with positive TRAb. RNA extracted from PBMCs served as the sequencing template.

The TCR comes from a female donor with Graves disease. The rearrangement links TRBV3-1 to TRBJ2-7; TRBD2 might be the D (5 bases). Sequences were derived from peripheral blood mononuclear cells (PBMCs), sampled when the disease was refractory, from a patient treated with antithyroid drugs. This chain's CDR3 is CASSQGRREQYF. The CDR3 region has the DNA TGTGCCAGCAGCCAAGGGAGGCGAGAGCAGTACTTC.